The text below deals with one T cell receptor beta chain. The antigen remains undetermined. The data stem from a study of identical twins. MiXCR, run by TCRdb on the 5' RACE reads, gives a single entry per CDR3 protein. The sample yields 300,000 or so distinct CDR3 sequences, more than 8% seen once. Healthy Caucasian individuals made up all the donors. The V gene's germline CDR1 is SGHVS and CDR2 FNYEAQ. V lost 5 bases and J lost 5; bases outside the gene matches: 5. The CDR3 runs 14 residues. Overall study findings and caveats: The abundant beta clonotypes from cord blood had fewer insertions, and memory repertoires had none of this. The study found excess low generation probability among twin-shared out-of-frame alpha sequences. The study found that models underestimated out-of-frame TCR alpha sharing in monozygotic twins.

The same sample was also studied in work on yellow fever vaccine responses in identical twins.

Sequenced input: CD8+ T cells sorted from blood. The TCR originated in a woman in her late teens or twenties in good health. The gene calls are TRBV7-6 and TRBJ2-7; 11 nucleotides line up with TRBD2. The CDR3 nucleotides are TGTGCCAGCAGCGGGGGACTAGCGGCCCACGAGCAGTACTTC. It yields the protein CASSGGLAAHEQYF.